Listed below are T cell receptor beta chains from one sample, sequenced in a study of blood T cell repertoires in COVID-19. Measured with immunoSEQ multiplex PCR; TCRdb has only the in-frame clones, and not every one. The top ten clones hold around 2.5% of a sample with 150,000 to 200,000 clones, around 87% of them seen once. Specimen: peripheral blood. The receptors originated from a man aged 35 to 55 with active or convalescent COVID-19. Both conserved end residues are part of each CDR3. The D gene is left open where the match is weak. Clone size is stated in some rows and not others, as once, few, many or a class when expanded.

V gene: TRBV30
J gene: TRBJ1-4
clone size: few
D gene: NA
CDR3 length: 13
CDR3 DNA: TGTGCCTGGAGAGGAGTGGGGGGTGAAAAACTGTTTTTT
CDR3 protein: CAWRGVGGEKLFF

V gene: TRBV4-3
J gene: TRBJ1-5
clone size: NA
D gene: TRBD1
CDR3 length: 14
CDR3 DNA: TGCGCCAGCAGTCCTGACAGGGCTAATCAGCCCCAGCATTTT
CDR3 protein: CASSPDRANQPQHF

V gene: TRBV11-3
J gene: TRBJ2-5
clone size: NA
D gene: NA
CDR3 length: 14
CDR3 DNA: TGTGCCAGCAGCCTAGCGCACGGCGGTGAGACCCAGTACTTC
CDR3 protein: CASSLAHGGETQYF

V gene: TRBV4-3
J gene: TRBJ1-1
clone size: NA
D gene: TRBD1
CDR3 length: 13
CDR3 DNA: TGCGCCAGCAGCTCTAACAGGGGGAGGCTGGCTTTCTTT
CDR3 protein: CASSSNRGRLAFF

V gene: TRBV19
J gene: TRBJ1-4
clone size: NA
D gene: TRBD1
CDR3 length: 13
CDR3 DNA: TGTGCCGTTCAGGGGGGCCCCGGGGAAAAACTGTTTTTT
CDR3 protein: CAVQGGPGEKLFF

V gene: TRBV6-6
J gene: TRBJ1-3
clone size: few
D gene: NA
CDR3 length: 15
CDR3 DNA: TGTGCCAGCAGTTCGCCAGGGAAGGGTGGAAACACCATATATTTT
CDR3 protein: CASSSPGKGGNTIYF

V gene: TRBV18
J gene: TRBJ2-6
clone size: NA
D gene: NA
CDR3 length: 17
CDR3 DNA: TGTGCCAGCTCACCACAACAGGCCTTCTCTGGGGCCAACGTCCTGACTTTC
CDR3 protein: CASSPQQAFSGANVLTF

V gene: TRBV11-3
J gene: TRBJ2-1
clone size: NA
D gene: TRBD1
CDR3 length: 13
CDR3 DNA: TGTGCCAGCAGTCGCCAACAGGGGTATGAGCAGTTCTTC
CDR3 protein: CASSRQQGYEQFF

V gene: TRBV6-1
J gene: TRBJ1-1
clone size: NA
D gene: NA
CDR3 length: 13
CDR3 DNA: TGTGCCAGCAGGGAAGGGGCGTGGACTGAAGCTTTCTTT
CDR3 protein: CASREGAWTEAFF

V gene: TRBV10-3
J gene: TRBJ2-2
clone size: NA
D gene: NA
CDR3 length: 13
CDR3 DNA: TGTGCCATCCGATCAGGAACCGACGGGGAGCTGTTTTTT
CDR3 protein: CAIRSGTDGELFF

V gene: TRBV5-5
J gene: TRBJ1-1
clone size: NA
D gene: NA
CDR3 length: 15
CDR3 DNA: TGTGCCAGCAGCTTGATGGGCGCGTTGCGGGGAGAAGCTTTCTTT
CDR3 protein: CASSLMGALRGEAFF

V gene: TRBV14
J gene: TRBJ1-1
clone size: NA
D gene: TRBD1
CDR3 length: 14
CDR3 DNA: TGTGCCAGCAGCCCGACAGGGGGCATCACTGAAGCTTTCTTT
CDR3 protein: CASSPTGGITEAFF

V gene: TRBV10-2
J gene: TRBJ1-1
clone size: NA
D gene: TRBD1
CDR3 length: 13
CDR3 DNA: TGCGCCAGCAGTTTAACAGGGGACACTGAAGCTTTCTTT
CDR3 protein: CASSLTGDTEAFF

V gene: TRBV5-1
J gene: TRBJ1-4
clone size: NA
D gene: NA
CDR3 length: 15
CDR3 DNA: TGCGCCAGCAGCTTCGGAGCAACAACTAATGAAAAACTGTTTTTT
CDR3 protein: CASSFGATTNEKLFF

V gene: TRBV18
J gene: TRBJ1-1
clone size: NA
D gene: TRBD1
CDR3 length: 15
CDR3 DNA: TGTGCCAGCTCACCGGAAGGACAGGTGAACACTGAAGCTTTCTTT
CDR3 protein: CASSPEGQVNTEAFF

V gene: TRBV28
J gene: TRBJ1-2
clone size: NA
D gene: TRBD1
CDR3 length: 14
CDR3 DNA: TGTGCCAGCAGGGGGACAGGGAAGAGGGGCGGCTACACCTTC
CDR3 protein: CASRGTGKRGGYTF

V gene: TRBV19
J gene: TRBJ1-5
clone size: NA
D gene: TRBD1
CDR3 length: 14
CDR3 DNA: TGTGCCAGTAGTGCAGGGGGCGAAATTCAGCCCCAGCATTTT
CDR3 protein: CASSAGGEIQPQHF

V gene: TRBV5-4
J gene: TRBJ2-7
clone size: NA
D gene: NA
CDR3 length: 15
CDR3 DNA: TGTGCCAGCAGTGATGGGGGACTCGGCTCCTACGAGCAGTACTTC
CDR3 protein: CASSDGGLGSYEQYF

V gene: TRBV7-9
J gene: TRBJ2-1
clone size: few
D gene: TRBD1
CDR3 length: 17
CDR3 DNA: TGTGCCAGCAGCTTAGTCACCGGGACAGGGACCCACAATGAGCAGTTCTTC
CDR3 protein: CASSLVTGTGTHNEQFF

V gene: TRBV5-3
J gene: TRBJ1-2
clone size: NA
D gene: NA
CDR3 length: 17
CDR3 DNA: TGTGCCAGAAGCTTGTCTTGTCGGGGGGCGAGCAACTATGGCTACACCTTC
CDR3 protein: CARSLSCRGASNYGYTF

V gene: TRBV4-1
J gene: TRBJ1-3
clone size: NA
D gene: NA
CDR3 length: 15
CDR3 DNA: TGCGCCAGCAGCCAAGGGCTCAGCTCTGGAAACACCATATATTTT
CDR3 protein: CASSQGLSSGNTIYF

V gene: TRBV28
J gene: TRBJ2-1
clone size: NA
D gene: TRBD2
CDR3 length: 20
CDR3 DNA: TGTGCCAGCAGTTCCCTATTTACTAGCGGGGGACAGAGCTCCTACAATGAGCAGTTCTTC
CDR3 protein: CASSSLFTSGGQSSYNEQFF

V gene: TRBV28
J gene: TRBJ1-5
clone size: once
D gene: TRBD1
CDR3 length: 12
CDR3 DNA: TGTGCCACCAAACAGGGGATACAGCCCCAGCATTTT
CDR3 protein: CATKQGIQPQHF

V gene: TRBV5-1
J gene: TRBJ2-5
clone size: NA
D gene: NA
CDR3 length: 17
CDR3 DNA: TGCGCCAGCAGCTTGGCCTTATCAGGGCCAGCTGCGGAGACCCAGTACTTC
CDR3 protein: CASSLALSGPAAETQYF

V gene: TRBV6-5
J gene: TRBJ1-4
clone size: NA
D gene: NA
CDR3 length: 14
CDR3 DNA: TGTGCCAGCAGTTACGGGGGGGGAAATGAAAAACTGTTTTTT
CDR3 protein: CASSYGGGNEKLFF

V gene: TRBV24-1
J gene: TRBJ2-1
clone size: NA
D gene: NA
CDR3 length: 16
CDR3 DNA: TGTGCCACCAGTGATGGACGGGGAATCTCCTACAATGAGCAGTTCTTC
CDR3 protein: CATSDGRGISYNEQFF

V gene: TRBV5-1
J gene: TRBJ2-1
clone size: NA
D gene: TRBD2
CDR3 length: 15
CDR3 DNA: TGCGCCAGCAGCACCGGACTAGCGGGGAACAATGAGCAGTTCTTC
CDR3 protein: CASSTGLAGNNEQFF

V gene: TRBV30
J gene: TRBJ2-3
clone size: NA
D gene: TRBD2
CDR3 length: 14
CDR3 DNA: TGTGCCTGGAGAGGGCTAGCGGGGGCAGATACGCAGTATTTT
CDR3 protein: CAWRGLAGADTQYF

V gene: TRBV3-1/TRBV3-2
J gene: TRBJ1-5
clone size: NA
D gene: NA
CDR3 length: 14
CDR3 DNA: TGTGCCAGCAGCCAGGGCAGGAGGGATCAGCCCCAGCATTTT
CDR3 protein: CASSQGRRDQPQHF

V gene: TRBV5-1
J gene: TRBJ1-1
clone size: once
D gene: NA
CDR3 length: 15
CDR3 DNA: TGCGCCAGCAGCTCCCAAGGGCGGGGGGAAACTGAAGCTTTCTTT
CDR3 protein: CASSSQGRGETEAFF

V gene: TRBV19
J gene: TRBJ1-1
clone size: once
D gene: NA
CDR3 length: 13
CDR3 DNA: TGTGCCAGTAGTATAGGAGTGAACACTGAAGCTTTCTTT
CDR3 protein: CASSIGVNTEAFF

V gene: TRBV7-2
J gene: TRBJ1-2
clone size: NA
D gene: NA
CDR3 length: 16
CDR3 DNA: TGTGCCAGCAGCTTAACATCCAGGGGCCTACCATATGGCTACACCTTC
CDR3 protein: CASSLTSRGLPYGYTF

V gene: TRBV18
J gene: TRBJ2-7
clone size: once
D gene: NA
CDR3 length: 14
CDR3 DNA: TGTGCCAGCTCTCAGCGTCCTTATTCCGAATGGCAGTACTTC
CDR3 protein: CASSQRPYSEWQYF

V gene: TRBV7-2
J gene: TRBJ2-5
clone size: few
D gene: TRBD1
CDR3 length: 14
CDR3 DNA: TGTGCCAGCAGCCGGCAGGGGGCCGGGGAGACCCAGTACTTC
CDR3 protein: CASSRQGAGETQYF

V gene: TRBV5-1
J gene: TRBJ2-1
clone size: NA
D gene: TRBD1
CDR3 length: 18
CDR3 DNA: TGCGCCAGCAGCTTGGTAGGTGCGGGACAGGGTTTCTACAATGAGCAGTTCTTC
CDR3 protein: CASSLVGAGQGFYNEQFF

V gene: TRBV7-9
J gene: TRBJ2-1
clone size: NA
D gene: TRBD1
CDR3 length: 16
CDR3 DNA: TGTGCCAGCAGTCTGGACAGGGGTCCATCCTACAATGAGCAGTTCTTC
CDR3 protein: CASSLDRGPSYNEQFF

V gene: TRBV3-1/TRBV3-2
J gene: TRBJ1-5
clone size: NA
D gene: TRBD1
CDR3 length: 14
CDR3 DNA: TGTGCCAGCAGCCCACAGGGGGGCAATCAGCCCCAGCATTTT
CDR3 protein: CASSPQGGNQPQHF

V gene: TRBV6-5
J gene: TRBJ1-4
clone size: NA
D gene: NA
CDR3 length: 15
CDR3 DNA: TGTGCCAGCAGCCAGGGGCACGGGACTAATGAAAAACTGTTTTTT
CDR3 protein: CASSQGHGTNEKLFF

V gene: TRBV2
J gene: TRBJ1-5
clone size: NA
D gene: NA
CDR3 length: 14
CDR3 DNA: TGTGCCAGCTCAAACAGGGCCCCTCGGGGACCCCAGCATTTT
CDR3 protein: CASSNRAPRGPQHF

V gene: TRBV2
J gene: TRBJ1-1
clone size: NA
D gene: NA
CDR3 length: 12
CDR3 DNA: TGTGCCAGCAGCCTCGGACAGTCTGAAGCTTTCTTT
CDR3 protein: CASSLGQSEAFF

V gene: TRBV30
J gene: TRBJ1-2
clone size: NA
D gene: NA
CDR3 length: 11
CDR3 DNA: TGTGCCTGGACAGCTAACTATGGCTACACCTTC
CDR3 protein: CAWTANYGYTF

V gene: TRBV4-1
J gene: TRBJ2-7
clone size: NA
D gene: TRBD2
CDR3 length: 16
CDR3 DNA: TGCGCCAGCAGCACCCGGACTAGCGGGGATGGTTACGAGCAGTACTTC
CDR3 protein: CASSTRTSGDGYEQYF

V gene: TRBV9
J gene: TRBJ2-3
clone size: NA
D gene: NA
CDR3 length: 15
CDR3 DNA: TGTGCCAGCAGCGTAGACTCCTCTAGCACAGATACGCAGTATTTT
CDR3 protein: CASSVDSSSTDTQYF

V gene: TRBV11-2
J gene: TRBJ2-3
clone size: NA
D gene: TRBD2
CDR3 length: 14
CDR3 DNA: TGTGCCAGCAGTTTAGCGGGGGGCACAGATACGCAGTATTTT
CDR3 protein: CASSLAGGTDTQYF

V gene: TRBV4-2
J gene: TRBJ1-1
clone size: NA
D gene: NA
CDR3 length: 14
CDR3 DNA: TGTGCCAGCAGCCCCCTTGGGGGGACGACGGAAGCTTTCTTT
CDR3 protein: CASSPLGGTTEAFF

V gene: TRBV6-5
J gene: TRBJ2-7
clone size: NA
D gene: TRBD1
CDR3 length: 13
CDR3 DNA: TGTGCCAGCAGTAGGGACAGGGACCACGAGCAGTACTTC
CDR3 protein: CASSRDRDHEQYF

V gene: TRBV18
J gene: TRBJ1-4
clone size: medium-sized
D gene: TRBD1
CDR3 length: 15
CDR3 DNA: TGTGCCAGCTCACCAGACAGGGCAACTAATGAAAAACTGTTTTTT
CDR3 protein: CASSPDRATNEKLFF

V gene: TRBV30
J gene: TRBJ1-1
clone size: NA
D gene: NA
CDR3 length: 12
CDR3 DNA: TGTGCCTGGGATCTGGGGAGCACTGAAGCTTTCTTT
CDR3 protein: CAWDLGSTEAFF